The clone carrying this TCR beta chain has just one count. Its antigen is unidentified. The CDR3 has 15 residues. Germline assignment: CDR1 GTSNPN and CDR2 SVGIG (reference sequence). Trimming took 4 bases from V and 8 from J; bases not matched to a gene: 11. The data were taken from a study of CD8+ T cells in alopecia areata. The sequencing template was cDNA reverse transcribed from extracted RNA. The protocol was immunoSEQ multiplex PCR, while the TCRdb copy is restricted to in-frame clones and leaves out a portion. The data show 150,000 to 200,000 clones, 50% to 75% seen once. The study, taken as a whole, reports: Tissue-resident alphabeta T cells belonging to normal skin likewise get sequenced within scalp specimens. Compared with normal scalp, lesional scalp had higher clonality and more expanded CD8+ clones.

Alopecia areata patients had lesional scalp punch biopsies and peripheral blood taken from them. The sorting of PBMCs gave CD4+ and CD8+ T cells. The chain carries TRBV30 and TRBJ2-1, with 10 bases matching TRBD2. This clonotype was sampled from a human donor with alopecia areata. This specimen was CD4+ T cells sorted from blood, taken at week 0. CDR3 coding DNA: TGTGCCTGGAATCGTCAGCGGGGGGGCATCGATGAGCAGTTCTTC. Its protein product is CAWNRQRGGIDEQFF.